The 12 T cell receptor beta chains below were found in one sample sequenced in a study of human T cells and chemical hapten exposure. TCRdb reprocessed the RACE reads via MiXCR and lists one record per CDR3 protein. The sample has about 77,000 distinct CDR3 sequences; 8.6% are singletons. The time point is: healthy volunteer bleed at 6 weeks. Unfractionated whole blood yielded total RNA. Sequencing was performed on whole blood. The receptors were sampled from a female donor in good health. Some clones in this sample may be carry-over from other donors' samples.

This clonotype was seen many times. DNA of the CDR3: TGTGCCAGCAGCAGCTTGGCCGTGGCTAACTATGGCTACACCTTC. This translates into CASSSLAVANYGYTF. The V and J genes are TRBV12-3 or TRBV12-4 and TRBJ1-2, with D uncertain. Deletions cut 6 bases from V and 0 bases from J, with 14 bases between. The CDR3 is 15 residues long.

The chain links TRBV10-3 to TRBJ1-3, with D unclear. There are 13 residues in the CDR3. Germline V gene data show CDR1 as ENHRY and CDR2 as SYGVKD. Between the trimmed V and J ends, which lost 6 bases and 4 bases, there was a span of 10 bases. The CDR3 DNA sequence: TGTGCCATCAGCAAACAGCAGGGAAACACCATATATTTT. It codes for CAISKQQGNTIYF.

This clonotype occurred many times. V usage is TRBV20-1 and J usage is TRBJ2-3, with 8 bases lining up with TRBD2. CDR1 is DFQATT and CDR2 is SNEGSKA in the germline V gene (reference sequence). V gave up 6 bases and J gave up 0 bases; unmatched junction bases: 5. The CDR3 contains 14 residues. CDR3 sequence reads: CSAVLAASTDTQYF. The CDR3 DNA sequence: TGCAGTGCGGTACTAGCGGCAAGCACAGATACGCAGTATTTT.

This clonotype occurred many times. This chain connects TRBV7-9 to TRBJ1-5; 9 bases are shared with TRBD1. The CDR3 covers 15 residues. The V segment lost 5 bases and the J segment 2 bases; nucleotides outside the gene matches: 4. Germline V CDR1 and CDR2: SEHNR, FQNEAQ (reference sequence). CDR3 residues: CASSETGGGNQPQHF. For the CDR3, the DNA is TGTGCCAGCAGCGAGACAGGGGGTGGCAATCAGCCCCAGCATTTT.

This clonotype was seen many times. The V and J genes are TRBV20-1 and TRBJ2-3; the D is unclear. Deletions cut 0 bases from V and 3 bases from J, with 13 bases between. The V gene's germline CDR1 is DFQATT and CDR2 SNEGSKA (reference sequence). This CDR3 is 15 amino acids long. CDR3 residues: CSARDGVRGTDTQYF. For the CDR3, the DNA is TGCAGTGCTAGAGATGGCGTTCGTGGAACAGATACGCAGTATTTT.

The table lists this clonotype with a few counts. The J gene is TRBJ2-6, the V gene TRBV6-4; unclear D gene. V gave up 11 bases and J gave up 0 bases, with 11 bases separating them. There are 14 residues in the CDR3. The germline gives CDR1 MRHNA, CDR2 SNTAGT. The CDR3 sequence: CAPIDRSGANVLTF. In DNA form, the CDR3 reads TGTGCCCCCATCGACCGCTCTGGGGCCAACGTCCTGACTTTC.

This clonotype has only a few counts. V is TRBV20-1 and J is TRBJ2-4; TRBD2 might be the D (5 bases). The germline V gene has CDR1 DFQATT and CDR2 SNEGSKA (reference sequence). Trimming removed 6 bases at V and 0 bases at J, with 15 bases between. This CDR3 contains 15 residues. This CDR3 is CSALWLAEAKNIQYF. The CDR3 region has the DNA TGCAGTGCCCTGTGGCTAGCAGAAGCCAAAAACATTCAGTACTTC.

The gene calls are TRBV10-3 and TRBJ2-3, with D possibly TRBD2 on 6 matching bases. Trimming left V 6 bases short and J 1 base short, with 14 bases between. This CDR3 region has 15 residues. Germline V gene data show CDR1 as ENHRY and CDR2 as SYGVKD. CDR3 sequence: CAISQVGGGTDTQYF. For the CDR3, the DNA is TGTGCCATCAGCCAGGTGGGGGGTGGCACAGATACGCAGTATTTT.

This clonotype has just a few counts. The chain is built from TRBV5-1 and TRBJ2-4; the match to TRBD1 covers 8 bases. Looked up from germline, CDR1 is SGHRS and CDR2 is YFSETQ. This CDR3 comprises 17 residues. V gave up 4 bases and J gave up 0 bases; unmatched junction bases: 9. The CDR3 protein is CASSPSTGGLAKNIQYF. Here the CDR3 DNA reads TGCGCCAGCAGCCCAAGTACAGGGGGTTTAGCCAAAAACATTCAGTACTTC.

The chain carries TRBV4-3 and TRBJ2-3, with 10 bases aligning to TRBD2. This CDR3 has 19 amino acids. V lost 4 bases to trimming and J lost 2 bases; unmatched junction nucleotides: 15. Per the germline V gene, CDR1 is LGHNA and CDR2 is YSLEER. The CDR3 coding sequence is TGCGCCAGCAGCCCTTTTCCGGTGCCAACTAGCGGGGCCACAGATACGCAGTATTTT. Residues: CASSPFPVPTSGATDTQYF.

This clonotype has a count of ten or more. The CDR3 DNA reads as TGCGCCAGCAGCCAAGATCCCGTGGCAGGGACCCTGAACACTGAAGCTTTCTTT. Translating gives CASSQDPVAGTLNTEAFF. The chain couples TRBV4-1 to TRBJ1-1, with a weak D call TRBD1 (5 bases). Trimming shortened V by 0 bases and J by 0 bases, and 17 bases separated the two germline ends. The CDR3 has 18 amino acids. CDR1 MGHRA and CDR2 YSYEKL come from the germline V gene.

This clonotype was detected ten times or more. The genes are TRBV29-1 and TRBJ2-3, with 12 bases that match TRBD1. This CDR3 contains 16 residues. Germline CDR1 and CDR2: SQVTM and ANQGSEA. The V and J ends lost 0 bases and 4 bases, in that order; junction bases with no gene match: 5. The CDR3 DNA sequence: TGCAGCGTTGAAGATCAGGGGACAGGGGGCTCAGATACGCAGTATTTT. This encodes CSVEDQGTGGSDTQYF.